These T cell receptor beta chains were read from a single sample in a study of OX40 agonist ivuxolimab in advanced cancers. Using immunoSEQ multiplex PCR, the repertoire was profiled, and TCRdb retains in-frame clones only, with some absent. The data hold around 30,000 clones, with roughly 90% observed a single time. The sequencing used CD4+ or CD8+ T cells sorted from blood, collected in a trial of the OX40 agonist ivuxolimab. All receptors derive from an adult with an advanced solid tumor such as melanoma, head and neck, liver or kidney cancer. Both conserved end residues are part of each CDR3. A D gene is named only where the DNA matches it firmly. The size entry is marked missing in some rows and otherwise reads once, few, many or a size class.

j_call clone_size d_call v_call cdr3_length cdr3_aa cdr3_nt
TRBJ2-7 . . TRBV7-8 15 CASSLVTGSSLEQYF TGTGCCAGCAGCTTAGTAACGGGGTCTTCCCTCGAGCAGTACTTC
TRBJ2-1 . . TRBV6-5 14 CASSWTATLNEQFF TGTGCCAGCAGTTGGACAGCTACCCTCAATGAGCAGTTCTTC
TRBJ2-1 few . TRBV27 11 CASSLYNEQFF TGTGCCAGCAGTTTATACAATGAGCAGTTCTTC
TRBJ1-5 . . TRBV19 15 CASRNREISHQPQHF TGTGCCAGCAGAAACAGGGAAATTAGTCATCAGCCCCAGCATTTT
TRBJ1-5 few . TRBV2 13 CASSPPVNQPQHF TGTGCCAGCAGCCCCCCAGTCAATCAGCCCCAGCATTTT
TRBJ1-2 . . TRBV6-5 15 CASSYSGPGGFGYTF TGTGCCAGCAGTTACTCAGGGCCCGGTGGGTTTGGCTACACCTTC
TRBJ2-5 . . TRBV7-9 12 CASSSGLETQYF TGTGCCAGCAGCTCTGGACTAGAGACCCAGTACTTC
TRBJ2-1 . . TRBV10-3 13 CAIFSIQTAEQFF TGTGCCATCTTTTCGATACAGACGGCTGAGCAGTTCTTC
TRBJ1-3 . . TRBV4-1 16 CASSQGVAASGNTIYF TGCGCCAGCAGCCAAGGTGTGGCGGCATCTGGAAACACCATATATTTT
TRBJ2-5 . . TRBV27 15 CASSKTPATGETQYF TGTGCCAGCAGTAAGACACCAGCAACGGGCGAGACCCAGTACTTC
TRBJ1-1 . . TRBV29-1 17 CSVEDTTGQTTNTEAFF TGCAGCGTTGAAGACACCACCGGACAGACGACGAACACTGAAGCTTTCTTT
TRBJ1-5 . . TRBV11-2 14 CASSRNVGNQPQHF TGTGCCAGCAGCCGGAATGTGGGGAATCAGCCCCAGCATTTT
TRBJ2-5 . . TRBV28 14 CASSPRAVQETQYF TGTGCCAGCAGTCCGAGGGCAGTTCAAGAGACCCAGTACTTC
TRBJ2-1 . . TRBV7-9 12 CASKDNYNEQFF TGTGCCAGCAAAGACAACTACAATGAGCAGTTCTTC
TRBJ2-1 . TRBD2 TRBV6-5 15 CASSAGLAGNNEQFF TGTGCCAGCAGTGCGGGACTAGCGGGGAACAATGAGCAGTTCTTC
TRBJ2-7 . TRBD2 TRBV19 14 CASKIAGGLYEQYF TGTGCCAGCAAAATAGCGGGAGGCCTCTACGAGCAGTACTTC
TRBJ2-7 . . TRBV16 14 CASSQSEVRYEQYF TGTGCCAGCAGCCAATCAGAGGTTAGGTACGAGCAGTACTTC
TRBJ2-7 . . TRBV5-1 14 CASALGGGSYEQYF TGCGCCAGCGCTCTCGGGGGCGGGAGTTACGAGCAGTACTTC
TRBJ1-4 . TRBD1 TRBV30 15 CAWSATGQFNEKLFF TGTGCCTGGAGTGCTACGGGACAGTTTAATGAAAAACTGTTTTTT
TRBJ1-4 . . TRBV7-9 16 CASSYRAIQRNEKLFF TGTGCCAGCAGCTACCGGGCGATACAGAGAAATGAAAAACTGTTTTTT
TRBJ2-7 . TRBD2 TRBV2 18 CASSEGLAGGPRSYEQYF TGTGCCAGCAGCGAGGGACTAGCGGGGGGGCCTCGCTCCTACGAGCAGTACTTC
TRBJ2-1 . TRBD2 TRBV6-1 16 CASSEVVGGLYNEQFF TGTGCCAGCAGTGAAGTGGTGGGAGGGCTCTACAATGAGCAGTTCTTC
TRBJ1-4 . TRBD1 TRBV7-9 19 CASSFGGQGTRSTNEKLFF TGTGCCAGCAGCTTCGGGGGACAGGGGACAAGATCAACTAATGAAAAACTGTTTTTT
TRBJ2-1 once . TRBV18 16 CASSPITGSDYNEQFF TGTGCCAGCTCACCGATCACAGGGTCAGACTACAATGAGCAGTTCTTC
TRBJ2-7 . TRBD1 TRBV6-1 14 CASTPDRSSYEQYF TGTGCCAGCACCCCGGACAGGTCCTCCTACGAGCAGTACTTC
TRBJ2-5 . . TRBV7-7 11 CASSPGETQYF TGTGCCAGCAGCCCGGGCGAGACCCAGTACTTC
TRBJ2-5 . TRBD1 TRBV9 15 CASSISTGGVETQYF TGTGCCAGCAGCATATCGACAGGGGGCGTGGAGACCCAGTACTTC
TRBJ2-2 . . TRBV25-1 14 CASANWGVGGELFF TGTGCCAGCGCAAACTGGGGGGTTGGCGGGGAGCTGTTTTTT
TRBJ1-1 . . TRBV19 16 CASSIGSRGFGTEAFF TGTGCCAGTAGTATAGGGTCGCGGGGTTTTGGGACTGAAGCTTTCTTT
TRBJ1-1 . TRBD1 TRBV11-1 14 CASSPRTGNTEAFF TGTGCCAGCAGCCCCCGGACAGGGAACACTGAAGCTTTCTTT
TRBJ2-5 . . TRBV9 13 CASSVRQEETQYF TGTGCCAGCAGCGTTAGGCAGGAAGAGACCCAGTACTTC
TRBJ1-5 . . TRBV7-6 18 CASSLDQGRGYSNQPQHF TGTGCCAGCAGCTTAGATCAGGGACGGGGATATAGCAATCAGCCCCAGCATTTT
TRBJ2-7 . TRBD2 TRBV7-9 18 CASSSMTSGGATYYEQYF TGTGCCAGCAGCTCGATGACTAGCGGGGGAGCGACCTACTACGAGCAGTACTTC
TRBJ2-3 . . TRBV10-3 13 CAIRGGSTDTQYF TGTGCCATCAGGGGAGGTAGCACAGATACGCAGTATTTT
TRBJ2-2 . TRBD2 TRBV10-2 17 CASSEVLAGVVTGELFF TGCGCCAGCAGTGAGGTCCTAGCGGGAGTCGTCACCGGGGAGCTGTTTTTT
TRBJ2-7 . TRBD2 TRBV27 16 CASSSSGLAGFYEQYF TGTGCCAGCAGTTCCTCCGGACTAGCGGGATTCTACGAGCAGTACTTC
TRBJ2-7 . TRBD2 TRBV19 15 CASTSRLAGVYEQYF TGTGCCAGTACCTCGAGACTAGCGGGAGTCTACGAGCAGTACTTC
TRBJ2-3 . . TRBV7-9 14 CASTPGGRTDTQYF TGTGCCAGCACCCCCGGCGGACGGACAGATACGCAGTATTTT
TRBJ2-7 . . TRBV27 12 CASSTDSYEQYF TGTGCCAGCAGTACGGACTCCTACGAGCAGTACTTC
TRBJ2-1 . TRBD2 TRBV5-1 15 CASSPTSGAYNEQFF TGCGCCAGCAGCCCAACTAGCGGCGCCTACAATGAGCAGTTCTTC
TRBJ1-2 . TRBD1 TRBV6-5 15 CASRDRGYSSTGYTF TGTGCCAGCAGAGACAGGGGGTATTCAAGTACTGGCTACACCTTC
TRBJ2-1 . . TRBV6-5 12 CASRDPGNEQFF TGTGCCAGCCGAGACCCTGGGAATGAGCAGTTCTTC
TRBJ1-5 . TRBD1 TRBV4-2 13 CASSQQGAQPQHF TGTGCCAGCAGCCAGCAGGGGGCTCAGCCCCAGCATTTT
TRBJ2-1 . TRBD2 TRBV27 16 CASSLGSGGTYNEQFF TGTGCCAGCAGTTTGGGGAGCGGGGGGACCTACAATGAGCAGTTCTTC
TRBJ2-2 once . TRBV11-2 14 CASSLVLNTGELFF TGTGCCAGCAGCTTAGTTCTGAACACCGGGGAGCTGTTTTTT
TRBJ2-1 once TRBD2 TRBV27 16 CASSVSSGTSYNEQFF TGTGCCAGCAGTGTCTCTAGCGGAACCTCCTACAATGAGCAGTTCTTC